This T cell receptor beta chain was observed in a study of shared clonotypes between healthy human individuals (dated by TCRdb to the early 2020s). Describing the broader study: Two women and three men aged 18 to 49 years were included in the cohort. For each donor, CD4 naive and CD4 memory were each given three plates, CD8 naive was given two plates, and CD8 memory was given one plate. The study deeply sequenced blood TCR repertoires of five healthy adults to estimate repertoire size and the extent of clonotype sharing between individuals. Libraries were prepared and TCR repertoires were sequenced by different laboratories using diverse techniques, in order to increase sequencing depth and limit assay-specific biases. Leukapheresis yielded between about 0.85 and 9 billion PBMCs per donor. Findings and caveats that apply to the study as a whole: Sampling was restricted to blood, and TCR repertoires in tissues likely differ from the TCR repertoires found in blood. Compared with non-shared clonotypes, clonotypes shared by all four sorted-subset donors had higher generation probabilities. Roughly 5% of naive CD4, 3.5% of naive CD8, roughly 2.4% of memory CD4, and 0.35% to 0.5% of memory CD8 clonotypes were shared across several donors. Rarefaction of sorted-subset datasets indicated incomplete sequencing despite the large sequencing depth. Naive subsets generally had larger estimated clonotype richness than memory subsets. Because the study included a small number of donors, the genetic and exposure-history diversity represented was limited. Based on pairwise subsampling, the degree of clonotype sharing among donors was expected to be affected by sequencing depth.

Including the terminal cysteine and phenylalanine, the CDR3 comprises 14 residues. Left in the record is the CDR3 DNA by itself, 42 bases read in frame from the first base. CDR1 and CDR2, per the germline V gene, are LGHNA and YSLEER. V and J lose 0 bases and 4 bases, and a span of 9 bases separates them. Donors were healthy HIV-negative adults with no recently reported acute infections or vaccinations. Every donor was a Caucasian adult living in Nashville, Tennessee, USA. Magnetic negative selection was used to enrich CD4+ T cells, after which naive cells were positively selected on CD45RA and the negative fraction became the memory subset. Blood was collected by leukapheresis, and PBMCs were isolated by Ficoll-Histopaque density gradient centrifugation and then cryopreserved in liquid nitrogen vapor phase. Purity and quantity of every magnetically sorted T cell population were checked by analytical flow cytometry. Genomic DNA was isolated from every sorted fraction and measured by UV absorbance on a Nanodrop 2000c.

Turning to this clone: Its antigen is not yet known. Per-base qualities were not stored, and no clone one base away is much larger.

Using the deep immunoSEQ assay, multiplex PCR amplified TCR CDR3 regions from genomic DNA. Genomic DNA extracted from each cell subset was distributed evenly over all wells of several immunoSEQ 96-well plates, and each plate served as one replicate. For sorted subsets, each replicate PCR was loaded with around 200 ng genomic DNA, equivalent to 30,000 or so T cell genomes. Purified libraries were quantified with a Qubit 3.0 fluorometer, sized on a Bioanalyzer 2100, and re-quantified with the KAPA Library Quantification kit. Each immunoSEQ 96-well plate was sequenced on its own single-read 150-cycle Illumina NextSeq 550 flow cell. The paper's processing steps were these. Because the immunoSEQ output included only junctional sequences and no quality scores, the filtering could not be the same as the filtering used for full-length reads. Sequences were annotated with PyIR, a Python wrapper for IgBLAST v1.9, and V/J genes and CDR3 were assigned using IMGT germline references. Reads were filtered out if the reads had weak V/J assignments (E-value above 1e-6), no CDR3, stop codons, out-of-frame junctions, or ambiguous translated residues. V3J clonotypes were defined as sequences sharing the same inferred V gene, J gene, and CDR3 amino acid sequence. To compute the percentage overlap between repertoires, the number of shared unique clonotypes was divided by the size of the smaller repertoire. Three approaches were used to assess repertoire richness: RTK rarefaction, the Chao1 estimator, and Recon v2.1 estimates of unobserved clonotypes. Generation probabilities were computed with OLGA for all TCRbeta clonotypes obtained by the gDNA method from a handful of donors. TCRdb holds this immuneACCESS table with in-frame rearrangements only. Some clones are missing; in checked studies, unresolved V genes explain under half, and the rest has no known cause. Clone size and V and J calls were adopted from that table, with D and trimming inferred from the DNA. This sample gives over a million clones in total; around 76% of them show up just once. The ten biggest clones cover 1.4% of the sample.

This receptor chain uses TRBV4-3 and TRBJ1-2, with TRBD1 tentatively as D gene (6 bases match). The sequence derives from a young man in good health. The sample consisted of memory CD4+ T cells sorted from blood. Reading the label with the study, this specimen's cell subset or site is: CD45RA-negative fraction. The CDR3 reads as follows: CASSQETGIYGYTF. In nucleotides, the sequence is TGCGCCAGCAGCCAAGAGACAGGTATCTATGGCTACACCTTC.